This TCR beta chain was identified in a study of response to subunit inactivated influenza vaccine. A few counts support this clonotype. Germline values: CDR1 MNHEY, CDR2 SVGAGI. The CDR3 covers 19 residues. V was pared by 0 bases and J by 14 bases, with 20 bases of the junction left unmatched. TCRdb passed the RT-PCR reads through MiXCR, listing each CDR3 protein once. The data contain about 540,000 distinct CDR3 sequences, roughly a quarter of them singletons. This same sample was also taken into another study, of T cells expressing NK-cell markers. As reported in that work: Beta-chain TCR cDNA was generated via 5'RACE template switching with UMIs. Seven donors tested HCMV-seropositive and one tested seronegative among the eight sequenced. Alpha-beta TCR T cells were the sole sorting target in several experiments, owing to an anti-gamma-delta TCR antibody. A range of about 1.0-7.5% of CD8+ T cells consisted of dominant NKG2C+ clonotypes in a handful of donors. A few donors likewise had their CD3+CD56-NKG2C+ fraction led by these clonotypes.

Sequences were derived from CD4+ T cells sorted from PBMCs, sampled roughly 12 days after vaccination. This chain joins TRBV6-5 and TRBJ1-4; 11 nucleotides match TRBD1. This clonotype originated in a man in his forties or fifties who received an inactivated influenza vaccine. The DNA of the CDR3 is TGTGCCAGCAGTTACTCGACGGGAAACAGGGGGACAGGGGGTGGCCTGCTGTTTTTT. Protein product: CASSYSTGNRGTGGGLLFF.